The 27 T cell receptor beta chains listed next were all sequenced from one sample in a study of cytomegalovirus exposure and HLA in healthy donors. Primers for the PCR totalled 60 Vbeta and 13 Jbeta. Data came from immunoSEQ multiplex PCR; TCRdb stores just in-frame clones and leaves some out. The profile shows 130,000 to 150,000 clones, about four fifths of them singletons. Sequencing was done on a sample of PBMCs. These receptors were collected from a woman aged 18-35 years in good health and CMV-seropositive.

Only one count was recorded for this clone. V is TRBV5-1 and J is TRBJ1-2; D gene ambiguous. This CDR3 has 12 amino acids. Trimming shortened V by 1 base and J by 4 bases, and 5 bases separated the two germline ends. Germline CDR1 is SGHRS and CDR2 is YFSETQ. The CDR3 protein is CASSLPSYGYTF. The CDR3 DNA is TGCGCCAGCAGCTTGCCCTCCTATGGCTACACCTTC.

The rearrangement links TRBV6-5 to TRBJ1-2; D not resolved. Trimming pared 3 bases from V and 14 bases from J, leaving 13 bases between. The CDR3 has 11 amino acids. Germline V gene lookup returns CDR1 MNHEY and CDR2 SVGAGI. CDR3: CASSYGGGVTF. The CDR3 DNA follows: TGTGCCAGCAGTTATGGTGGCGGGGTTACCTTC.

The V and J genes are TRBV7-8 and TRBJ2-1, with 11 bases identical to TRBD2. V lost 5 bases to trimming and J lost 7 bases; unmatched junction nucleotides: 10. Germline lookup yields CDR1 SGHVS and CDR2 FQNEAQ. The CDR3 length is 16 residues. The CDR3 nucleotides are TGTGCCAGCAGCCCCCCCGGGACTAGCGGAGCGAATGAGCAGTTCTTC. The encoded protein is CASSPPGTSGANEQFF.

This clone has just a few counts. The rearrangement joins TRBV5-1 to TRBJ2-1, with D hard to call. Germline assignment: CDR1 SGHRS and CDR2 YFSETQ. This CDR3 is built from 13 residues. The V gene lost 0 bases and the J gene lost 6 bases, with 7 bases spanning the gap. As DNA, the CDR3 is TGCGCCAGCAGCTTGGCTAGAGCCAATGAGCAGTTCTTC. Amino acid sequence: CASSLARANEQFF. The variable domain in full, completed from reference TRBV5-1 and TRBJ2-1, reads KAGVTQTPRYLIKTRGQQVTLSCSPISGHRSVSWYQQTPGQGLQFLFEYFSETQRNKGNFPGRFSGRQFSNSRSEMNVSTLELGDSALYLCASSLARANEQFFGPGTRLTVL.

The rearrangement uses TRBV5-4 and TRBJ2-3; D may be TRBD2 (5 bases). V was clipped by 1 base and J by 0 bases, with 6 bases between them. The CDR3 contains 14 residues. Looked up from germline, CDR1 is SGHNT and CDR2 is YYREEE (reference sequence). The CDR3 is CASSLTGSTDTQYF. CDR3 nucleotides: TGTGCCAGCAGCTTGACGGGAAGCACAGATACGCAGTATTTT.

The chain uses TRBV6-1 and TRBJ1-2; 8 nucleotides align to TRBD1. Germline loops: CDR1 MNHNS, CDR2 SASEGT. V was pared by 6 bases and J by 6 bases, with 12 bases of the junction left unmatched. The CDR3 totals 15 residues. The CDR3 DNA follows: TGTGCCAGCAGCGACCGGGACAGGCTTTCTCATGGCTACACCTTC. This encodes CASSDRDRLSHGYTF.

This chain links TRBV10-3 with TRBJ2-5; D possibly corresponds to TRBD2 (6 bases). The CDR3 loop spans 12 amino acids. Deletions cut 6 bases from V and 11 bases from J, with 16 bases between. Germline assignment: CDR1 ENHRY and CDR2 SYGVKD. The CDR3 protein is CAISDNWGEQYF. CDR3 DNA sequence: TGTGCCATCAGCGATAATTGGGGGGAGCAGTACTTC.

The J gene is TRBJ1-1, the V gene TRBV11-2; D gene uncertain. The CDR3 length is 14 residues. Germline loops: CDR1 SGHAT, CDR2 FQNNGV. Trimming took 1 base from V and 0 from J, leaving 6 bases between them. CDR3 amino acids: CASSLGQLNTEAFF. The DNA for the CDR3 is TGTGCCAGCAGCTTAGGGCAATTGAACACTGAAGCTTTCTTT. Using reference TRBV11-2 and TRBJ1-1 for the parts outside the CDR3, the full variable domain is EAGVAQSPRYKIIEKRQSVAFWCNPISGHATLYWYQQILGQGPKLLIQFQNNGVVDDSQLPKDRFSAERLKGVDSTLKIQPAKLEDSAVYLCASSLGQLNTEAFFGQGTRLTVV.

The rearrangement uses TRBV5-1 and TRBJ1-1; TRBD1 matches at 11 bases. Germline V CDR1 and CDR2: SGHRS, YFSETQ. After removal of 4 bases from V and 5 bases from J, the junction contained 7 bases not matched to a gene. The CDR3 has 15 amino acids. The CDR3 DNA is TGCGCCAGCAGCACGGGACAGGGGGAGGGTACTGAAGCTTTCTTT. Translation: CASSTGQGEGTEAFF. Supplemented by reference TRBV5-1 and TRBJ1-1, the full variable domain reads KAGVTQTPRYLIKTRGQQVTLSCSPISGHRSVSWYQQTPGQGLQFLFEYFSETQRNKGNFPGRFSGRQFSNSRSEMNVSTLELGDSALYLCASSTGQGEGTEAFFGQGTRLTVV.

The chain combines TRBV6-1 with TRBJ1-4; TRBD1 agrees at 7 bases. The CDR3 extends over 15 amino acids. Germline assignment: CDR1 MNHNS and CDR2 SASEGT. With V trimmed by 7 bases and J by 4 bases, 9 bases remained unmatched. CDR3 DNA sequence: TGTGCCAGCATATCCTGGGGACAGAATAATGAAAAACTGTTTTTT. This gives the protein CASISWGQNNEKLFF.

This clone appeared once. This chain uses TRBV7-9 with TRBJ2-6; 8 bases are a match to TRBD1. CDR1 is SEHNR, CDR2 FQNEAQ, per germline (reference sequence). The CDR3 loop spans 18 amino acids. V gave up 3 bases and J gave up 0 bases; unmatched junction bases: 7. For the CDR3, the DNA is TGTGCCAGCAGCTTTGCCGGGACAGGAAGCTCTGGGGCCAACGTCCTGACTTTC. It translates to CASSFAGTGSSGANVLTF.

The rearrangement links TRBV6-1 to TRBJ1-5; unclear D gene. The germline V gene has CDR1 MNHNS and CDR2 SASEGT. The CDR3 has 14 residues. V was shortened by 2 bases and J by 8 bases, with 13 bases between the two germline ends. The CDR3 sequence is CASSEQRVGEPQHF. DNA for the CDR3: TGTGCCAGCAGTGAACAGAGGGTTGGGGAGCCCCAGCATTTT.

The chain is built from TRBV9 and TRBJ2-1; D is possibly TRBD1 (6 bases). The germline V gene encodes CDR1 SGDLS and CDR2 YYNGEE. The CDR3 consists of 14 residues. Trimming pared 4 bases from V and 6 bases from J, leaving 14 bases between. The CDR3 reads CASSNRPRGNEQFF. The CDR3 DNA reads as TGTGCCAGCAGCAATCGTCCCAGGGGCAATGAGCAGTTCTTC.

This clone turned up a few times. The chain links TRBV7-2 to TRBJ2-7, with 9 bases matching TRBD1. CDR3 length: 15 residues. Germline V CDR1 and CDR2: SGHTA, FQGNSA. V lost 2 bases, J lost 6 bases, and 8 bases stayed unmatched. CDR3 sequence (DNA): TGTGCCAGCAGCTTATCCGGGACAGGGCTGGGCGAGCAGTACTTC. Translation: CASSLSGTGLGEQYF.

The chain joins TRBV9 to TRBJ1-6, with 10 positions matching TRBD1. The V gene's germline CDR1 is SGDLS and CDR2 YYNGEE. This CDR3 spans 15 amino acids. The trim removed 0 bases at V and 10 bases at J, leaving 4 bases unmatched. The CDR3 DNA reads TGTGCCAGCAGCGTAGGAGACAGGGGGCGGTCACCCCTCCACTTT. Its protein is CASSVGDRGRSPLHF.

The CDR3 loop is CASSLGLGSYEQYF. The CDR3 DNA reads TGCGCCAGCAGCTTGGGCCTAGGCTCCTACGAGCAGTACTTC. The rearrangement uses TRBV5-1 and TRBJ2-5; no clear D gene. The J call may be faulty, since TRBJ2-7 better matches the DNA end. The CDR3 covers 14 residues. Looked up from germline, CDR1 is SGHRS and CDR2 is YFSETQ.

The V gene is TRBV18, the J gene TRBJ1-1; perhaps TRBD1 as D (6 bases). Germline V gene lookup returns CDR1 KGHSH and CDR2 LQKENI. This CDR3 is built from 14 residues. V was shortened by 3 bases and J by 3 bases, with 11 bases between the two germline ends. The CDR3, as DNA: TGTGCCAGCTCACCCTCTAAGGGGGACACTGAAGCTTTCTTT. Its protein product is CASSPSKGDTEAFF.

This chain joins TRBV7-2 and TRBJ1-2; 8 nucleotides line up with TRBD1. The germline CDR1 and CDR2 sequences are SGHTA and FQGNSA. J gave up 7 bases and V 4 bases, and 17 bases lay outside the gene matches. The CDR3 extends over 17 amino acids. Here the CDR3 DNA reads TGTGCCAGCAGCTCAATTACCCCGGCAGGGGGCGACGGTGGCTACACCTTC. This gives the protein CASSSITPAGGDGGYTF.

This clone was observed a handful of times. The chain joins TRBV30 to TRBJ1-5; 8 bases are a match to TRBD1. Germline-derived CDR1 and CDR2 are GTSNPN and SVGIG (reference sequence). Trimming removed 1 base from V and 0 bases from J; junction bases left unmatched: 5. The CDR3 is 16 residues long. This CDR3 is CAWSGGQVYSNQPQHF. The CDR3, as DNA: TGTGCCTGGAGTGGGGGACAGGTATATAGCAATCAGCCCCAGCATTTT.

The genes are TRBV5-1 and TRBJ2-7, with 9 nucleotides matching TRBD1. CDR1 and CDR2 from the germline V gene are SGHRS and YFSETQ. J gave up 3 bases and V 2 bases, and 3 bases lay outside the gene matches. This CDR3 has 14 amino acids. Here the CDR3 DNA reads TGCGCCAGCAGCTTCACAGGGGGCAACTACGAGCAGTACTTC. Amino acid sequence: CASSFTGGNYEQYF.

This rearrangement joins TRBV5-1 to TRBJ1-1, with 9 bases aligning to TRBD1. The CDR3 runs to 16 residues. V lost 0 bases to trimming and J lost 0 bases; unmatched junction nucleotides: 3. Per germline, CDR1 SGHRS and CDR2 YFSETQ. CDR3 residues: CASSLGGTGMNTEAFF. In DNA form, the CDR3 reads TGCGCCAGCAGCTTGGGGGGGACAGGGATGAACACTGAAGCTTTCTTT.

The genes are TRBV18 and TRBJ1-1; 7 nucleotides match TRBD1. CDR3 length: 14 residues. V trimming: 3 bases; J trimming: 2 bases; junction bases outside the gene matches: 3. Germline CDR1 is KGHSH and CDR2 is LQKENI. The CDR3 here is CASSPDRANTEAFF. CDR3 coding DNA: TGTGCCAGCTCACCTGACAGGGCCAACACTGAAGCTTTCTTT.

The chain employs TRBV5-1 and TRBJ1-5; D not certain. The CDR3 contains 13 residues. CDR1 and CDR2 from the germline V gene are SGHRS and YFSETQ. V gave up 0 bases and J gave up 4 bases, with 5 bases separating them. CDR3 region: CASSLAPNQPQHF. DNA for the CDR3: TGCGCCAGCAGCTTGGCTCCTAATCAGCCCCAGCATTTT.

About this clone itself: This specimen includes other DNA sequences encoding the same CDR3. The V call is TRBV28, the J call TRBJ2-2; TRBD2 matches at 11 bases. The length of the CDR3 is 15 residues. CDR1 is MDHEN, CDR2 SYDVKM, per germline. The trim removed 9 bases at V and 4 bases at J, leaving 7 bases unmatched. The CDR3 DNA sequence: TGTGCCAGTAGTACTAGCGGGGGCTTCACCGGGGAGCTGTTTTTT. The encoded protein is CASSTSGGFTGELFF.

The CDR3: CASSPSATENTEAFF. Here the CDR3 DNA reads TGTGCCAGCTCACCATCTGCGACAGAGAACACTGAAGCTTTCTTT. The rearrangement uses TRBV18 and TRBJ1-1, with D possibly being TRBD1 (5 bases). CDR3 size: 15 residues. V lost 2 bases and J lost 1, with 11 bases in between. Looked up from germline, CDR1 is KGHSH and CDR2 is LQKENI.

V usage is TRBV11-3 and J usage is TRBJ2-1; D is perhaps TRBD1 (6 bases). CDR3 length: 16 residues. CDR1 and CDR2 (germline): SGHNT, YENEEA. Trimming stripped 2 bases from V and 2 bases from J, with 13 bases between. CDR3 sequence: CASSLQTGSAYNEQFF. The CDR3 bases are TGTGCCAGCAGCTTACAAACAGGGTCTGCCTACAATGAGCAGTTCTTC.

This chain uses TRBV30 with TRBJ1-4; D is possibly TRBD1 (6 bases). The CDR3 is 15 residues long. Between the trimmed V and J ends, which lost 6 bases and 6 bases, there was a span of 20 bases. Germline CDR1 is GTSNPN and CDR2 is SVGIG (reference sequence). CDR3 DNA: TGTGCCTGTGTTGCCACAGGGATTAAGGATGAAAAACTGTTTTTT. It yields the protein CACVATGIKDEKLFF.